One sample yielded the 28 T cell receptor beta chains listed below, sequenced in a study of control samples from healthy donors and cancer patients. The method was immunoSEQ multiplex PCR; TCRdb's version includes in-frame clones alone and lacks a portion of them. The data show about 83,000 clones, 91% seen once. Sequencing was done on a sample of blood. Every receptor here comes from a man aged 25 to 40 in good health.

This clone showed up just once. J is TRBJ2-5 and V is TRBV3-1 (or the pseudogene TRBV3-2), with a weak D call TRBD2 (5 bases). V lost 4 bases and J lost 8, with 8 bases in between. This CDR3 comprises 11 residues. The germline gives CDR1 LGHDT, CDR2 YNNKEL (reference sequence). The CDR3 sequence: CASSLRETQYF. For the CDR3, the DNA is TGTGCCAGCAGCCTGAGGGAAACCCAGTACTTC.

The chain has TRBV7-8 and TRBJ1-3; a possible D gene is TRBD1 (5 bases). V was clipped by 0 bases and J by 0 bases, with 12 bases between them. Per germline, CDR1 SGHVS and CDR2 FQNEAQ. This CDR3 has 17 amino acids. The CDR3 loop reads CASSLARQGYSGNTIYF. DNA of the CDR3: TGTGCCAGCAGCTTAGCACGGCAGGGCTACTCTGGAAACACCATATATTTT.

The chain links TRBV4-1 to TRBJ1-2, with D unresolved. Germline CDR1 is MGHRA and CDR2 is YSYEKL. CDR3 length: 16 residues. V lost 0 bases and J lost 7, with 18 bases in between. CDR3 loop: CASSQEIKSRWLGYTF. The CDR3 nucleotides are TGCGCCAGCAGCCAAGAAATAAAGTCCCGCTGGCTTGGCTACACCTTC.

The V gene is TRBV18, the J gene TRBJ2-7, with 10 nucleotides matching TRBD1. The CDR3 consists of 15 residues. The germline CDR1 and CDR2 sequences are KGHSH and LQKENI. V trimming: 3 bases; J trimming: 4 bases; junction bases outside the gene matches: 6. The CDR3 bases are TGTGCCAGCTCACCCACGACAGGGGGCGATTACGAGCAGTACTTC. Translating gives CASSPTTGGDYEQYF. Using reference TRBV18 and TRBJ2-7 for the parts outside the CDR3, the full variable domain is NAGVMQNPRHLVRRRGQEARLRCSPMKGHSHVYWYRQLPEEGLKFMVYLQKENIIDESGMPKERFSAEFPKEGPSILRIQQVVRGDSAAYFCASSPTTGGDYEQYFGPGTRLTVT.

The V call is TRBV19, the J call TRBJ2-3, with 9 bases that match TRBD2. The germline V gene encodes CDR1 LNHDA and CDR2 SQIVND (reference sequence). CDR3 size: 15 residues. V was clipped by 4 bases and J by 5 bases; unmatched bases: 7. DNA for the CDR3: TGTGCCAGTAGTACGGTAGCGGGAGTTCTAGATACGCAGTATTTT. Translated: CASSTVAGVLDTQYF. Supplemented by reference TRBV19 and TRBJ2-3, the full variable domain reads DGGITQSPKYLFRKEGQNVTLSCEQNLNHDAMYWYRQDPGQGLRLIYYSQIVNDFQKGDIAEGYSVSREKKESFPLTVTSAQKNPTAFYLCASSTVAGVLDTQYFGPGTRLTVL.

This clone was recorded once. The V call is TRBV18, the J call TRBJ1-1; D is perhaps TRBD1 (5 bases). This CDR3 is 14 amino acids long. The V gene's germline CDR1 is KGHSH and CDR2 LQKENI. Trimming left V 3 bases short and J 0 bases short, with 8 bases between. CDR3 loop: CASSPSRVNTEAFF. The DNA for the CDR3 is TGTGCCAGCTCACCTTCCAGGGTGAACACTGAAGCTTTCTTT.

This chain uses TRBV5-1 with TRBJ1-3, with a weak D call TRBD1 (6 bases). The CDR3 sequence is 14 residues long. The V and J ends lost 1 base and 2 bases respectively, with 7 bases between them. CDR1 and CDR2 from the germline V gene are SGHRS and YFSETQ. For the CDR3, the DNA is TGCGCCAGCAGCTTGACAGGGACTGGAAACACCATATATTTT. As protein: CASSLTGTGNTIYF.

This rearrangement joins TRBV3-1 (or the pseudogene TRBV3-2) to TRBJ1-6; unclear D gene. The CDR3 spans 13 residues. Per germline, CDR1 LGHDT and CDR2 YNNKEL (reference sequence). The V end lost 4 bases, the J end lost 14 bases, and 15 bases lay between the germline ends. The CDR3 coding sequence is TGTGCCAGCAGCCCGCCGACACCGTCGGCCCTCCACTTT. This gives the protein CASSPPTPSALHF.

This chain connects TRBV10-3 to TRBJ2-7, with 10 bases matching TRBD2. Trimming cost V 6 bases and J 6 bases; bases outside gene matches: 5. CDR1 ENHRY and CDR2 SYGVKD come from the germline V gene. This CDR3 has 13 residues. Here the CDR3 DNA reads TGTGCCATCAGCCAGGGACTAGCGTTCGAGCAGTACTTC. This translates into CAISQGLAFEQYF.

The chain has TRBV28 and TRBJ2-1; D ambiguous. The germline V and J ends were trimmed by 2 bases and 10 bases, with 3 bases remaining between them. This CDR3 contains 10 residues. CDR1 is MDHEN and CDR2 is SYDVKM in the germline V gene. CDR3 sequence reads: CASSLREQFF. The CDR3 nucleotides are TGTGCCAGCAGTTTAAGGGAGCAGTTCTTC.

The chain recombines TRBV4-2 with TRBJ2-5; D might be TRBD2 (8 bases). The CDR3 has 17 residues. V lost 0 bases to trimming and J lost 3 bases, with 17 bases between them. Looked up from germline, CDR1 is LGHNA and CDR2 is YNFKEQ. CDR3 sequence: CASSQERGRGVEETQYF. The CDR3, as DNA: TGTGCCAGCAGCCAAGAGAGGGGGCGGGGGGTCGAAGAGACCCAGTACTTC.

The chain links TRBV28 to TRBJ1-1; perhaps TRBD1 as D (6 bases). CDR3 length: 14 residues. Trimming pared 5 bases from V and 3 bases from J, leaving 13 bases between. Germline CDR1 and CDR2: MDHEN and SYDVKM. CDR3 sequence reads: CASSQRTAYTEAFF. DNA of the CDR3: TGTGCCAGCAGTCAAAGGACAGCTTACACTGAAGCTTTCTTT. The variable domain in full, with the rest retrieved from reference TRBV28 and TRBJ1-1, is DVKVTQSSRYLVKRTGEKVFLECVQDMDHENMFWYRQDPGLGLRLIYFSYDVKMKEKGDIPEGYSVSREKKERFSLILESASTNQTSMYLCASSQRTAYTEAFFGQGTRLTVV.

This rearrangement joins TRBV28 to TRBJ2-7; 8 bases map to TRBD1. After removal of 5 bases from V and 8 bases from J, the junction contained 11 bases not matched to a gene. The CDR3 length is 14 residues. CDR1 MDHEN and CDR2 SYDVKM come from the germline V gene. The CDR3 spells CASSPSGTGRQQYF. The DNA for the CDR3 is TGTGCCAGCAGTCCGAGTGGGACAGGCCGTCAGCAGTACTTC.

The V gene is TRBV4-3, the J gene TRBJ2-1, with 8 bases that match TRBD1. The CDR3 is 17 amino acids. V was pared by 2 bases and J by 1 base, with 7 bases of the junction left unmatched. Germline CDR1 and CDR2: LGHNA and YSLEER. The CDR3 loop is CASSQYLGQGSYNEQFF. The CDR3 DNA reads TGCGCCAGCAGCCAATACTTAGGACAGGGATCCTACAATGAGCAGTTCTTC.

The V gene is TRBV11-3, the J gene TRBJ2-7; D possibly uses TRBD1 or TRBD2 (5 bases each). V was cut by 1 base and J by 3 bases, with 16 bases left in between. Germline CDR1 SGHNT, CDR2 YENEEA. The CDR3 runs to 16 residues. The CDR3 here is CASSLGRQAGGYEQYF. In DNA, the CDR3 is TGTGCCAGCAGCTTAGGCCGGCAGGCTGGGGGCTACGAGCAGTACTTC.

J is TRBJ2-7 and V is TRBV20-1; tentative D call: TRBD2 (5 bases). Germline V gives CDR1 DFQATT, CDR2 SNEGSKA (reference sequence). There are 11 residues in the CDR3. The ends were cut back, 3 bases at V and 2 bases at J, with 5 bases in the middle. DNA for the CDR3: TGCAGTGCTAGGAGGGCCTACGAGCAGTACTTC. This translates into CSARRAYEQYF.

The J gene is TRBJ1-2, the V gene TRBV18, with 7 bases that match TRBD1. Unmatched junction bases numbered 7, after V lost 8 bases and J lost 4 bases. This CDR3 spans 13 amino acids. CDR1 is KGHSH and CDR2 is LQKENI in the germline V gene. The CDR3 loop reads CASRAGQTYGYTF. The CDR3 DNA is TGTGCCAGCCGCGCGGGACAGACCTATGGCTACACCTTC.

This clone was recorded once. V is TRBV29-1 and J is TRBJ2-7, with D unclear. Germline lookup yields CDR1 SQVTM and CDR2 ANQGSEA. CDR3 length equals 13 residues. V was cut by 3 bases and J by 2 bases, with 11 bases left in between. CDR3 nucleotides: TGCAGCGTTGAGACGGACGAACCCTACGAGCAGTACTTC. It encodes CSVETDEPYEQYF.

This clone was observed a handful of times. The gene calls are TRBV4-2 and TRBJ1-2; a possible D gene is TRBD1 (6 bases). Trimming took 0 bases from V and 5 from J, leaving 13 bases between them. The CDR3 is made up of 15 amino acids. Germline V gene data show CDR1 as LGHNA and CDR2 as YNFKEQ. In DNA form, the CDR3 reads TGTGCCAGCAGCCAAGATTTACAGGGCTCGTATGGCTACACCTTC. Translated: CASSQDLQGSYGYTF.

The count of this clone is one. V usage is TRBV30 and J usage is TRBJ2-1; maybe TRBD1 (6 bases). V lost 5 bases and J lost 0, with 11 bases in between. The CDR3 runs 14 residues. The germline CDR1 and CDR2 sequences are GTSNPN and SVGIG (reference sequence). The CDR3 bases are TGTGCCTGGGTAGGACAGAACTCCTACAATGAGCAGTTCTTC. Encoded protein: CAWVGQNSYNEQFF.

The chain uses TRBV6-5 and TRBJ2-3, with D uncertain. Per germline, CDR1 MNHEY and CDR2 SVGAGI. V was pared by 4 bases and J by 1 base, with 15 bases between. This CDR3 is 16 amino acids long. The CDR3 sequence is CASSSPQRGRTDTQYF. The CDR3 DNA follows: TGTGCCAGCAGTTCCCCTCAGAGAGGACGCACAGATACGCAGTATTTT.

CDR3 amino acids: CASSLPSGGANGEQFF. CDR3 in DNA: TGTGCCAGCAGTTTACCTAGCGGGGGGGCCAATGGTGAGCAGTTCTTC. This rearrangement joins TRBV28 to TRBJ2-1; 12 bases fit TRBD2. This CDR3 comprises 16 residues. With 2 bases clipped from V and 9 bases from J, the junction kept 8 bases outside the gene matches. Germline V gene data show CDR1 as MDHEN and CDR2 as SYDVKM.

The chain recombines TRBV4-2 with TRBJ2-7; D is unclear. The CDR3 is 15 amino acids. The germline V gene encodes CDR1 LGHNA and CDR2 YNFKEQ. The ends were cut back, 0 bases at V and 2 bases at J, with 11 bases in the middle. The CDR3 DNA follows: TGTGCCAGCAGCCAAGATCTAGGCCCCACCTACGAGCAGTACTTC. Its translation: CASSQDLGPTYEQYF.

This chain links TRBV28 with TRBJ1-2; a possible D gene is TRBD1 (5 bases). V was shortened by 2 bases and J by 3 bases, with 13 bases between the two germline ends. Per germline, CDR1 MDHEN and CDR2 SYDVKM. This CDR3 is 15 amino acids long. The DNA of the CDR3 is TGTGCCAGCAGTTTACCCCTAGGGGTCGACTATGGCTACACCTTC. This gives the protein CASSLPLGVDYGYTF.

The chain links TRBV7-3 to TRBJ2-7; D is possibly TRBD2 (5 bases). Per germline, CDR1 SGHTA and CDR2 FQGTGA. The CDR3 has 13 residues. Trimming removed 10 bases at V and 4 bases at J, with 17 bases between. The CDR3 DNA is TGTGCCACAGCGGAGGCACCTTTATACGAGCAGTACTTC. Its protein is CATAEAPLYEQYF.

The chain employs TRBV4-1 and TRBJ1-1; D uncertain. Germline V gives CDR1 MGHRA, CDR2 YSYEKL. This CDR3 comprises 14 residues. V gave up 4 bases and J gave up 1 base, with 10 bases separating them. The CDR3 sequence is CASSPTPSNTEAFF. The CDR3 nucleotides read TGCGCCAGCAGCCCGACCCCGTCGAACACTGAAGCTTTCTTT.

This chain connects TRBV27 to TRBJ2-7, with 7 bases aligning to TRBD2. V gave up 8 bases and J gave up 2 bases; unmatched junction bases: 9. Germline assignment: CDR1 MNHEY and CDR2 SMNVEV (reference sequence). This CDR3 region has 14 residues. The CDR3 sequence: CASYQRGRPYEQYF. The DNA for the CDR3 is TGTGCCAGCTACCAGCGGGGTAGGCCCTACGAGCAGTACTTC.

The chain carries TRBV25-1 and TRBJ2-5; 7 bases fit TRBD2. V trimming: 5 bases; J trimming: 4 bases; junction bases outside the gene matches: 16. Looked up from germline, CDR1 is MGHDK and CDR2 is SYGVNS. This CDR3 comprises 17 residues. The CDR3 reads CASSSLAAGNPRETQYF. CDR3 bases: TGTGCCAGCAGTAGTCTAGCGGCAGGGAACCCGCGAGAGACCCAGTACTTC.